What follows are 15 T cell receptor beta chains derived from one specimen sequenced in a study of cytomegalovirus exposure and HLA in healthy donors. Use of 60 Vbeta and 13 Jbeta primers characterized the PCR. TCRdb's copy holds only in-frame clones and misses some; the assay was immunoSEQ multiplex PCR. This table has 150,000 to 200,000 clones, around 81% appearing once. Sequencing input: PBMCs. All receptors derive from a man between 18 and 29 years old in good health and CMV-seronegative.

The chain recombines TRBV7-6 with TRBJ1-1; 10 nucleotides line up with TRBD1. Germline loops: CDR1 SGHVS, CDR2 FNYEAQ. The CDR3 loop spans 19 amino acids. Trimming took 2 bases from V and 2 from J; bases not matched to a gene: 14. Written as DNA, the CDR3 is TGTGCCAGCAGCTTAAACGCGGCGGGACAGGGGTTCGCCAACACTGAAGCTTTCTTT. This sequence encodes CASSLNAAGQGFANTEAFF.

This chain joins TRBV28 and TRBJ2-5; D remains ambiguous. Germline-derived CDR1 and CDR2 are MDHEN and SYDVKM. CDR3 length equals 14 residues. Trimming took off 5 bases at V and 5 bases at J, with 15 bases between the two ends. The CDR3 sequence: CASSPLIPEETQYF. As DNA, the CDR3 is TGTGCCAGCAGTCCTCTCATCCCGGAGGAGACCCAGTACTTC.

The gene calls are TRBV5-5 and TRBJ1-3; D is unclear. V gave up 0 bases and J gave up 4 bases, with 17 bases separating them. The CDR3 consists of 17 residues. Per germline, CDR1 SGHKS and CDR2 YYEKEE (reference sequence). CDR3 amino acids: CASSLAPGPSRGNTIYF. CDR3 nucleotide sequence: TGTGCCAGCAGCTTGGCGCCAGGTCCTTCGAGAGGAAACACCATATATTTT. Supplemented by reference TRBV5-5 and TRBJ1-3, the full variable domain reads DAGVTQSPTHLIKTRGQQVTLRCSPISGHKSVSWYQQVLGQGPQFIFQYYEKEERGRGNFPDRFSARQFPNYSSELNVNALLLGDSALYLCASSLAPGPSRGNTIYFGEGSWLTVV.

The chain combines TRBV7-6 with TRBJ2-3, with TRBD2 identical over 7 bases. In germline, CDR1 is SGHVS, CDR2 FNYEAQ. Trimming removed 5 bases from V and 2 bases from J; junction bases left unmatched: 4. The CDR3 extends over 14 amino acids. DNA for the CDR3: TGTGCCAGCAGCGCTAGCGGACACACAGATACGCAGTATTTT. Translation gives CASSASGHTDTQYF.

J is TRBJ1-1 and V is TRBV2, with D perhaps TRBD1 (5 bases). The CDR3 sequence is 14 residues long. Looked up from germline, CDR1 is SNHLY and CDR2 is FYNNEI. The V and J ends lost 8 bases and 0 bases respectively, with 13 bases between them. The CDR3 DNA reads TGTGCCAGCTCCGGGGGGGACGTGAACACTGAAGCTTTCTTT. The encoded protein is CASSGGDVNTEAFF.

V and J are TRBV28 and TRBJ2-7, with 7 bases fitting TRBD1. The CDR3 covers 14 residues. J was trimmed by 3 bases and V by 7 bases; bases with no gene match: 9. Germline CDR1 is MDHEN and CDR2 is SYDVKM. The CDR3 protein is CASTPTGMGYEQYF. The CDR3 DNA is TGTGCCAGCACTCCGACAGGGATGGGCTACGAGCAGTACTTC.

This clone was counted only a few times. The CDR3 DNA is TGTGCCAGCAGCGTGGCCCTTGGTGGTCCCCCCATATATTTT. Encoded protein: CASSVALGGPPIYF. The V gene is TRBV11-2, the J gene TRBJ1-3; D is undetermined. Germline-derived CDR1 and CDR2 are SGHAT and FQNNGV. CDR3 length: 14 residues. V was cut by 5 bases and J by 11 bases, with 19 bases left in between.

The rearrangement links TRBV7-2 to TRBJ2-2; D is possibly TRBD1 (5 bases). This CDR3 is built from 13 residues. Trimming left V 5 bases short and J 7 bases short, with 11 bases between. The germline gives CDR1 SGHTA, CDR2 FQGNSA. In DNA form, the CDR3 reads TGTGCCAGCAGCGCTAGACAGTACGGGGAGCTGTTTTTT. Its translation is CASSARQYGELFF. The full variable domain, with the rest looked up from reference TRBV7-2 and TRBJ2-2, is GAGVSQSPSNKVTEKGKDVELRCDPISGHTALYWYRQSLGQGLEFLIYFQGNSAPDKSGLPSDRFSAERTGGSVSTLTIQRTQQEDSAVYLCASSARQYGELFFGEGSRLTVL.

The V and J genes are TRBV18 and TRBJ1-1; unclear D gene. V shed 4 bases and J shed 1 base, with 7 bases lying between them. This CDR3 has 13 amino acids. From germline, CDR1 is KGHSH and CDR2 LQKENI. CDR3 protein: CASSQAGNTEAFF. As DNA, the CDR3 is TGTGCCAGCTCACAAGCCGGGAACACTGAAGCTTTCTTT.

The chain has TRBV4-2 and TRBJ2-7, with TRBD2 matching over 12 bases. CDR1 is LGHNA, CDR2 YNFKEQ, per germline. This CDR3 region has 19 residues. The J segment lost 6 bases and the V segment lost 3 bases, leaving 18 bases of the junction unmatched. The CDR3: CASSQGGLAGPGDLVEQYF. The DNA for the CDR3 is TGTGCCAGCAGCCAGGGGGGACTAGCGGGCCCCGGGGACCTTGTCGAGCAGTACTTC.

V gene TRBV4-2 combines with J gene TRBJ1-2; TRBD1 matches at 7 bases. Trimming removed 1 base from V and 1 base from J; junction bases left unmatched: 3. The CDR3 runs to 15 residues. Germline CDR1 LGHNA, CDR2 YNFKEQ. Written as DNA, the CDR3 is TGTGCCAGCAGCCAAGGGCAGGGGGGTAACTATGGCTACACCTTC. It specifies CASSQGQGGNYGYTF.

This clone has just one count. V is TRBV18 and J is TRBJ2-7; 9 nucleotides align to TRBD1. V gave up 3 bases and J gave up 2 bases; unmatched junction bases: 8. Per the germline V gene, CDR1 is KGHSH and CDR2 is LQKENI. This CDR3 spans 16 amino acids. The chain's CDR3 is CASSPIDGQGPYEQYF. In DNA, the CDR3 is TGTGCCAGCTCACCTATCGATGGACAGGGGCCCTACGAGCAGTACTTC.

The chain recombines TRBV5-8 with TRBJ1-1; 7 bases map to TRBD1. J gave up 7 bases and V 5 bases, and 8 bases lay outside the gene matches. Germline V gene data show CDR1 as SGHTS and CDR2 as YDEGEE. The CDR3 extends over 13 amino acids. CDR3 nucleotide sequence: TGTGCCAGCAGACTAACTCGGGACAGTGAAGCTTTCTTT. Amino acids: CASRLTRDSEAFF.

J is TRBJ1-1 and V is TRBV7-9, with D possibly matching TRBD1 (6 bases). Trimming stripped 5 bases from V and 1 base from J, with 11 bases between. This CDR3 is 14 amino acids long. CDR1 and CDR2 (germline): SEHNR, FQNEAQ (reference sequence). CDR3 sequence (DNA): TGTGCCAGCAGCCTCAGGGGACCGAACACTGAAGCTTTCTTT. Protein sequence: CASSLRGPNTEAFF.

A remark on this clone: The same CDR3 can be traced to other DNA sequences in this sample. The chain couples TRBV18 to TRBJ2-7; D is ambiguous. V was clipped by 6 bases and J by 2 bases, with 11 bases between them. CDR3 length: 13 residues. Germline lookup yields CDR1 KGHSH and CDR2 LQKENI. CDR3 in amino acids: CASSPSATYEQYF. The CDR3 nucleotides read TGTGCCAGCTCCCCCAGCGCAACCTACGAGCAGTACTTC.